These 29 T cell receptor beta chains were sequenced from one sample in a study of blood T cells in healthy people across ages. Sample-barcoded 5' priming and a J-beta primer mix drove a second PCR of about 6 to 12 cycles. TCRdb analysed the 5' RACE reads with MiXCR anew, one entry per CDR3 protein. Of around 1,100,000 distinct CDR3 sequences detected, under 40% appear once; the ten largest clones hold about an eighth. Specimen: blood. The origin of the receptors is a man aged 18-30 years in good health.

The V gene is TRBV20-1, the J gene TRBJ2-1, with D perhaps assigned TRBD1 or TRBD2 (5 bases each). This CDR3 has 13 residues. The germline gives CDR1 DFQATT, CDR2 SNEGSKA (reference sequence). Trimming pared 2 bases from V and 5 bases from J, leaving 10 bases between. The CDR3 spells CSARPRDHNEQFF. CDR3 bases: TGCAGTGCTAGACCCCGGGACCACAATGAGCAGTTCTTC.

This clonotype has a handful of counts. This chain uses TRBV20-1 with TRBJ2-7; D is unclear. This CDR3 spans 14 amino acids. Germline V gives CDR1 DFQATT, CDR2 SNEGSKA (reference sequence). V was shortened by 0 bases and J by 2 bases, with 11 bases between the two germline ends. The CDR3 sequence is CSAREPGHTYEQYF. CDR3 sequence (DNA): TGCAGTGCTAGAGAGCCGGGCCACACCTACGAGCAGTACTTC.

This clonotype was recorded a few times. The rearrangement joins TRBV7-2 to TRBJ1-2, with TRBD1 as a possible D gene (6 bases). V lost 1 base and J lost 6, with 15 bases in between. CDR1 is SGHTA and CDR2 is FQGNSA in the germline V gene. The CDR3 runs 15 residues. The CDR3 DNA is TGTGCCAGCAGCTTAGATCCAGGGGCTGGGGATGGCTACACCTTC. Its translation: CASSLDPGAGDGYTF.

For this clonotype: Its ends do not fully match the called genes, so a read error is possible. The chain has TRBV6-1 and TRBJ1-6, with a weak D call TRBD1 (5 bases). CDR1 is MNHNS, CDR2 SASEGT, per germline. The CDR3 sequence is 13 residues long. The CDR3 coding sequence is TGTGCCGGCAGCGACAGAGATAATTCACCCCTCCACTTT. Its protein product is CAGSDRDNSPLHF.

This clonotype has just a few counts. This chain uses TRBV20-1 with TRBJ1-2; D unclear. CDR1 is DFQATT, CDR2 SNEGSKA, per germline (reference sequence). The CDR3 consists of 16 residues. With 0 bases removed from V and 1 base from J, the gap between germline ends came to 15 bases. CDR3 in amino acids: CSARDQEAANNYGYTF. In DNA, the CDR3 is TGCAGTGCTAGAGATCAAGAGGCAGCGAATAACTATGGCTACACCTTC.

This clonotype was observed a handful of times. This chain joins TRBV9 and TRBJ2-7; D might be TRBD1 (5 bases). Germline assignment: CDR1 SGDLS and CDR2 YYNGEE. V was pared by 0 bases and J by 5 bases, with 15 bases between. The CDR3 consists of 15 residues. CDR3 nucleotides: TGTGCCAGCAGCGTAGAAACCCAGGGCCTTAACGAGCAGTACTTC. This gives the protein CASSVETQGLNEQYF.

This clonotype occurred many times. This sequence joins TRBV11-1 and TRBJ2-1; 10 bases map to TRBD2. This CDR3 region has 16 residues. J gave up 4 bases and V 5 bases, and 8 bases lay outside the gene matches. The V gene's germline CDR1 is SGHAT and CDR2 FQDESV (reference sequence). The CDR3 loop reads CASSPRTSGLYNEQFF. The CDR3 DNA reads as TGTGCCAGCAGCCCCCGGACTAGCGGCCTTTACAATGAGCAGTTCTTC.

The chain joins TRBV12-5 to TRBJ1-1; D is ambiguous. V was shortened by 3 bases and J by 1 base, with 18 bases between the two germline ends. This CDR3 spans 17 amino acids. The germline V gene has CDR1 LGHNT and CDR2 FRNRAP. Here the CDR3 reads CASGFRPVGVPNTEAFF. Written as DNA, the CDR3 is TGTGCTAGTGGTTTTAGGCCGGTTGGGGTCCCGAACACTGAAGCTTTCTTT.

V gene TRBV7-3 combines with J gene TRBJ2-1; 8 bases are shared with TRBD2. CDR1 is SGHTA and CDR2 is FQGTGA in the germline V gene. This CDR3 spans 14 amino acids. The V segment lost 3 bases and the J segment 5 bases; nucleotides outside the gene matches: 3. In DNA, the CDR3 is TGTGCCAGCAGCTTGAGCGGGGGTAACAATGAGCAGTTCTTC. Protein product: CASSLSGGNNEQFF.

This clonotype was recorded a few times. This sequence joins TRBV18 and TRBJ1-5; TRBD1 is a possible D gene (6 bases). Germline-derived CDR1 and CDR2 are KGHSH and LQKENI. Trimming stripped 6 bases from V and 5 bases from J, with 17 bases between. This CDR3 has 15 amino acids. CDR3 in DNA: TGTGCCAGCTCCCCTGGACAGCTCTCTGATCAGCCCCAGCATTTT. This gives the protein CASSPGQLSDQPQHF.

The chain recombines TRBV18 with TRBJ2-3, with a possible D match to TRBD1 (6 bases). This CDR3 comprises 15 residues. Germline V lookup: CDR1 KGHSH, CDR2 LQKENI. The V and J ends lost 4 bases and 10 bases respectively, with 21 bases between them. The CDR3 nucleotides read TGTGCCAGCTCACAACTGGACAGACCAGATAAGCCGCAGTATTTT. Translated: CASSQLDRPDKPQYF.

The rearrangement links TRBV6-6 to TRBJ2-3; a possible D gene is TRBD2 (6 bases). In germline, CDR1 is MNHNY, CDR2 SVGAGI (reference sequence). The V and J ends lost 7 bases and 8 bases respectively, with 25 bases between them. The CDR3 runs 16 residues. CDR3 sequence (DNA): TGTGCCAGCACCGGGGGTGGCGGGAAAAGGGCAGGTACGCAGTATTTT. Its protein is CASTGGGGKRAGTQYF.

The chain uses TRBV7-2 and TRBJ2-1, with D unclear. The last part of the DNA fits TRBJ2-7 better; the J call may be wrong. This CDR3 is built from 16 residues. CDR1 is SGHTA, CDR2 FQGNSA, per germline. As DNA, the CDR3 is TGTGCCAGCAGCTTAGCGGGCGGTAGCTCCCACAATGAGCAGTACTTC. Its protein is CASSLAGGSSHNEQYF.

There are a few counts of this clonotype. The chain has TRBV5-1 and TRBJ2-5; 7 nucleotides align to TRBD2. Trimming cost V 5 bases and J 3 bases; bases outside gene matches: 4. The CDR3 length is 13 residues. The germline gives CDR1 SGHRS, CDR2 YFSETQ. The CDR3 loop reads CASRRGDEETQYF. CDR3 DNA: TGCGCCAGCAGACGGGGGGACGAAGAGACCCAGTACTTC.

This clonotype was found once. V is TRBV7-3 and J is TRBJ2-2; D remains ambiguous. The germline V and J ends were trimmed by 2 bases and 6 bases, with 13 bases remaining between them. The CDR3 is 15 residues long. Per the germline V gene, CDR1 is SGHTA and CDR2 is FQGTGA. This chain's CDR3 is CASSLSAIVPGELFF. The CDR3 nucleotides read TGTGCCAGCAGCTTATCGGCTATAGTCCCCGGGGAGCTGTTTTTT.

The rearrangement joins TRBV20-1 to TRBJ2-1; D is possibly TRBD1 (8 bases). From germline, CDR1 is DFQATT and CDR2 SNEGSKA (reference sequence). Trimming cost V 6 bases and J 7 bases, with 22 bases left between them. This CDR3 contains 15 residues. Here the CDR3 reads CSAHTPTGGENEQFF. The CDR3 DNA sequence: TGCAGTGCCCACACTCCAACAGGGGGGGAAAATGAGCAGTTCTTC.

The rearrangement uses TRBV6-2 or TRBV6-3 and TRBJ1-5; perhaps TRBD1 as D (5 bases). Germline V gene data show CDR1 as MNHEY and CDR2 as SVGEGT. V was cut by 7 bases and J by 1 base, with 11 bases left in between. The CDR3 covers 14 residues. The DNA of the CDR3 is TGTGCCAGCACCCAGACAGAGAGCAATCAGCCCCAGCATTTT. It is translated as CASTQTESNQPQHF.

In its sample, this clonotype was seen a few times. This sequence joins TRBV7-8 and TRBJ1-6, with D tentatively TRBD1 (5 bases). The V and J ends lost 1 base and 0 bases respectively, with 13 bases between them. Germline values: CDR1 SGHVS, CDR2 FQNEAQ. CDR3 length equals 18 residues. The CDR3 sequence is CASSLGGLLSSYNSPLHF. CDR3 sequence (DNA): TGTGCCAGCAGCTTAGGGGGACTCTTAAGCTCCTATAATTCACCCCTCCACTTT.

This clonotype was counted a few times. V usage is TRBV18 and J usage is TRBJ1-2, with D possibly TRBD1 on 5 matching bases. The germline V gene encodes CDR1 KGHSH and CDR2 LQKENI. This CDR3 spans 15 amino acids. The ends were cut back, 4 bases at V and 0 bases at J, with 12 bases in the middle. The DNA of the CDR3 is TGTGCCAGCTCACTGTCTGACAGTGCTAACTATGGCTACACCTTC. Its protein product is CASSLSDSANYGYTF.

The chain combines TRBV5-1 with TRBJ2-1; possibly TRBD2 for D (5 bases). The CDR3 is 16 residues long. The V end lost 1 base, the J end lost 9 bases, and 20 bases lay between the germline ends. Germline V CDR1 and CDR2: SGHRS, YFSETQ. As DNA, the CDR3 is TGCGCCAGCAGCTTGTTGGTAGCGTCGGGTTCGGGTGAGCAGTTCTTC. Translated, it gives CASSLLVASGSGEQFF.

This clonotype was seen a few times. The chain uses TRBV4-2 and TRBJ2-3; a possible D gene is TRBD1 (6 bases). This CDR3 spans 20 amino acids. The germline CDR1 and CDR2 sequences are LGHNA and YNFKEQ. V lost 0 bases and J lost 2, with 24 bases in between. The CDR3 DNA reads TGTGCCAGCAGCCAAGAAGGGCGCAGGGGACAACCCCCCAACACAGATACGCAGTATTTT. It is translated as CASSQEGRRGQPPNTDTQYF.

This clonotype was found a few times. This chain joins TRBV7-2 and TRBJ1-5; TRBD1 might be the D (5 bases). Trimming took off 3 bases at V and 0 bases at J, with 9 bases between the two ends. The CDR3 consists of 15 residues. Germline V gene sequence: CDR1 SGHTA, CDR2 FQGNSA. The CDR3, as DNA: TGTGCCAGCAGCTTTCGAGGGGATAGCAATCAGCCCCAGCATTTT. Encoded protein: CASSFRGDSNQPQHF.

This clonotype was counted a few times. The rearrangement links TRBV2 to TRBJ1-2, with D uncertain. Trimming took off 6 bases at V and 10 bases at J, with 21 bases between the two ends. The CDR3 runs 14 residues. The germline V gene has CDR1 SNHLY and CDR2 FYNNEI. The DNA of the CDR3 is TGTGCCAGCAGCCCAATTATAGGGCAGACGGACTACACCTTC. It encodes CASSPIIGQTDYTF.

V and J are TRBV24-1 and TRBJ2-3; 7 nucleotides line up with TRBD1. Germline CDR1 reads KGHDR; CDR2 reads SFDVKD. This CDR3 has 14 residues. Trimming removed 4 bases from V and 5 bases from J; junction bases left unmatched: 5. Here the CDR3 reads CATSDPRDRDTQYF. The CDR3 nucleotides read TGTGCCACCAGTGACCCCCGGGACAGAGATACGCAGTATTTT.

This clonotype was counted only a few times. V and J are TRBV20-1 and TRBJ2-1; D possibly matches TRBD1 or TRBD2 (5 bases each). CDR3 length: 16 residues. Germline V lookup: CDR1 DFQATT, CDR2 SNEGSKA (reference sequence). Trimming took 0 bases from V and 2 from J, leaving 14 bases between them. The CDR3, as DNA: TGCAGTGCTAGAGATGGGGGTAGGTTACCCTACAATGAGCAGTTCTTC. It codes for CSARDGGRLPYNEQFF.

In this sample, this clonotype turned up a few times. The chain joins TRBV20-1 to TRBJ2-3; TRBD1 matches at 9 bases. Per the germline V gene, CDR1 is DFQATT and CDR2 is SNEGSKA (reference sequence). Trimming removed 7 bases from V and 6 bases from J; junction bases left unmatched: 14. This CDR3 comprises 15 residues. CDR3 residues: CSVSSQGAYVDTQYF. CDR3 nucleotides: TGCAGTGTGAGTTCACAGGGGGCGTACGTTGATACGCAGTATTTT.

This clonotype was detected only a few times. V gene TRBV24-1 combines with J gene TRBJ2-5, with TRBD1 matching 8 bases. The trim removed 1 base at V and 2 bases at J, leaving 11 bases unmatched. The CDR3 has 18 amino acids. Germline CDR1 is KGHDR and CDR2 is SFDVKD. The CDR3 sequence: CATSDFWTGNVRQETQYF. The CDR3 DNA is TGTGCCACCAGTGATTTTTGGACAGGGAATGTCAGGCAAGAGACCCAGTACTTC.

The chain couples TRBV6-2 or TRBV6-3 to TRBJ2-1; 8 bases fit TRBD2. V shed 2 bases and J 0 bases; nucleotides not matched to a gene: 3. Germline assignment: CDR1 MNHEY and CDR2 SVGEGT. The CDR3 sequence is 16 residues long. The CDR3 DNA sequence: TGTGCCAGCAGTTACGCGGGGGGTAGCTCCTACAATGAGCAGTTCTTC. This encodes CASSYAGGSSYNEQFF.

This clonotype turned up a few times. This rearrangement joins TRBV20-1 to TRBJ1-5; maybe TRBD1 (6 bases). This CDR3 has 13 residues. CDR1 and CDR2 from the germline V gene are DFQATT and SNEGSKA (reference sequence). V lost 5 bases and J lost 4, with 12 bases in between. The CDR3 DNA is TGCAGTGCTCCCCTGCAGGGGAATCAGCCCCAGCATTTT. Translated, it gives CSAPLQGNQPQHF.